This T cell receptor beta chain came from a study of shared clonotypes between healthy human individuals. About the research overall: Aged 18 to 49, the donors were a couple of women and three men.

Whole-study findings and limits: Some clonotypes were shared by all four sorted-subset donors, while others were not shared. The non-shared ones had lower generation probabilities than the shared ones. Clonotype sharing across a few donors was observed for around 5% of naive CD4 clonotypes.

A word on this clone: Antigen: not known.

Germline loops: CDR1 MNHNS, CDR2 SASEGT. Trimming left V 3 bases short and J 8 bases short, with 8 bases between. There are 12 residues in the CDR3. For sorted subsets, 200 ng DNA per replicate equaled about 30,000 T cell genomes. Produced via immunoSEQ multiplex PCR; TCRdb's table is partial and in-frame only. The table shows about 2,100,000 clones, with 85% to 95% occurring only once. The naive CD8 fraction comprised CD45RO-negative cells positively selected for CCR7 and excluded terminally differentiated effector memory CD45RA+ cells. Sequencing used naive CD8+ T cells from PBMCs. The receptor was isolated from a young man in good health. Some clones in this sample may be carry-over from other donors' samples. This sequence joins TRBV6-1 and TRBJ2-1; a weak D match, TRBD2 (6 bases). This CDR3 reads CASSDGTYEQFF. CDR3 nucleotide sequence: TGTGCCAGCAGTGATGGGACTTATGAGCAGTTCTTC.